A single sample gave rise to the 21 T cell receptor beta chains below, sequenced in a study of cytomegalovirus exposure and HLA in healthy donors. The PCR ran on 60 Vbeta and 13 Jbeta primers. Sequencing was performed with immunoSEQ multiplex PCR; in TCRdb, only in-frame clones are kept and a portion is missing. The sample records fewer than 250,000 clones, 65% to 85% being singletons. Sequencing was performed on PBMCs. The receptors here all came from a man between 18 and 29 years old in good health and CMV-seronegative.

About this clone: The germline gene is not matched at one end of the junction; a read error may be the cause. J is TRBJ2-1 and V is TRBV2, with 11 positions matching TRBD2. CDR1 and CDR2 from the germline V gene are SNHLY and FYNNEI. This CDR3 has 12 amino acids. The CDR3 here is CATSGDYNEQFF. For the CDR3, the DNA is TGCGCGACTAGCGGGGACTACAATGAGCAGTTCTTC.

The chain couples TRBV4-3 to TRBJ2-7, with 7 positions matching TRBD1. The J segment lost 3 bases and the V segment lost 4 bases, leaving 6 bases of the junction unmatched. The germline V gene encodes CDR1 LGHNA and CDR2 YSLEER. The CDR3 consists of 14 residues. The CDR3 region is CASSPFGDSYEQYF. For the CDR3, the DNA is TGCGCCAGCAGCCCGTTTGGGGACAGCTACGAGCAGTACTTC.

V is TRBV7-9 and J is TRBJ2-3; 10 bases fit TRBD2. In germline, CDR1 is SEHNR, CDR2 FQNEAQ (reference sequence). CDR3 length equals 15 residues. J gave up 2 bases and V 7 bases, and 6 bases lay outside the gene matches. DNA for the CDR3: TGTGCCAGCATGCGGACTAGCGGAGTCACAGATACGCAGTATTTT. It is translated as CASMRTSGVTDTQYF.

The chain couples TRBV7-2 to TRBJ2-7, with 9 nucleotides matching TRBD1. Germline loops: CDR1 SGHTA, CDR2 FQGNSA. The V segment lost 4 bases and the J segment 4 bases; nucleotides outside the gene matches: 8. CDR3 length equals 15 residues. This CDR3 reads CASSYGGQGVYEQYF. CDR3 coding DNA: TGTGCCAGCAGCTATGGGGGACAGGGCGTTTACGAGCAGTACTTC.

This chain links TRBV19 with TRBJ1-1; possibly TRBD1 for D (5 bases). The CDR3 has 14 amino acids. The ends were cut back, 5 bases at V and 3 bases at J, with 13 bases in the middle. Germline lookup yields CDR1 LNHDA and CDR2 SQIVND (reference sequence). The CDR3 DNA reads as TGTGCCAGTAGTGCCGGACAAATTTACACTGAAGCTTTCTTT. Its translation: CASSAGQIYTEAFF. Full variable domain (outside the CDR3, taken from reference TRBV19 and TRBJ1-1): DGGITQSPKYLFRKEGQNVTLSCEQNLNHDAMYWYRQDPGQGLRLIYYSQIVNDFQKGDIAEGYSVSREKKESFPLTVTSAQKNPTAFYLCASSAGQIYTEAFFGQGTRLTVV.

This rearrangement joins TRBV6-5 to TRBJ2-5; no firm D call. In germline, CDR1 is MNHEY, CDR2 SVGAGI. The CDR3 consists of 12 residues. V lost 3 bases and J lost 5, with 7 bases in between. The CDR3 protein is CASSYQSETQYF. The CDR3 DNA is TGTGCCAGCAGTTATCAGTCGGAGACCCAGTACTTC.

The chain carries TRBV5-1 and TRBJ2-2; the match to TRBD1 covers 7 bases. The V gene's germline CDR1 is SGHRS and CDR2 YFSETQ. V trimming: 2 bases; J trimming: 6 bases; junction bases outside the gene matches: 7. The CDR3 loop spans 15 amino acids. CDR3 DNA: TGCGCCAGCAGCTTATCGACAGGGAGCCCCGGGGAGCTGTTTTTT. This gives the protein CASSLSTGSPGELFF.

V usage is TRBV9 and J usage is TRBJ1-1, with D possibly matching TRBD1 (6 bases). The germline gives CDR1 SGDLS, CDR2 YYNGEE. This CDR3 contains 13 residues. The V and J ends lost 4 bases and 3 bases respectively, with 10 bases between them. CDR3 in DNA: TGTGCCAGCAGCCCCCGACAGGACACTGAAGCTTTCTTT. This gives the protein CASSPRQDTEAFF.

This chain connects TRBV7-2 to TRBJ2-1; possibly TRBD2 for D (7 bases). Trimming took off 4 bases at V and 4 bases at J, with 14 bases between the two ends. Germline-derived CDR1 and CDR2 are SGHTA and FQGNSA. This CDR3 region has 15 residues. The CDR3 reads CASSSSGTIYNEQFF. Here the CDR3 DNA reads TGTGCCAGCAGCTCAAGCGGGACAATTTACAATGAGCAGTTCTTC.

The chain links TRBV6-1 to TRBJ2-7, with a possible D match to TRBD1 (5 bases). CDR3 size: 15 residues. Germline lookup yields CDR1 MNHNS and CDR2 SASEGT. The germline V and J ends were trimmed by 1 base and 1 base, with 11 bases remaining between them. As DNA, the CDR3 is TGTGCCAGCAGTGAAGTTTGGGGCCCGTCCTACGAGCAGTACTTC. It translates to CASSEVWGPSYEQYF.

This clone has only one observation. This chain links TRBV5-6 with TRBJ2-1, with TRBD2 matching over 12 bases. This CDR3 spans 14 amino acids. J gave up 7 bases and V 4 bases, and 3 bases lay outside the gene matches. Germline CDR1 SGHDT, CDR2 YYEEEE. Here the CDR3 reads CASSLGTSGNEQFF. The CDR3 nucleotides read TGTGCCAGCAGCCTAGGGACTAGCGGGAATGAGCAGTTCTTC.

In this sample, this clone turned up a few times. The CDR3 protein is CASVTRGLRSSPLHF. The CDR3 nucleotides are TGTGCCAGCGTCACCAGGGGGCTTAGGAGTTCACCCCTCCACTTT. V and J are TRBV6-1 and TRBJ1-6, with 8 bases that match TRBD1. The germline gives CDR1 MNHNS, CDR2 SASEGT. The CDR3 is 15 residues long. The V segment lost 8 bases and the J segment 9 bases; nucleotides outside the gene matches: 12.

This rearrangement joins TRBV28 to TRBJ1-2; 7 bases are a match to TRBD1. CDR3 length: 16 residues. Germline lookup yields CDR1 MDHEN and CDR2 SYDVKM. Trimming removed 5 bases from V and 4 bases from J; junction bases left unmatched: 13. Written as DNA, the CDR3 is TGTGCCAGCAGTCCCCCCCAGGGGGGCAGGGTCTATGGCTACACCTTC. Its translation: CASSPPQGGRVYGYTF.

V usage is TRBV4-2 and J usage is TRBJ2-7; TRBD2 matches 7 bases. The germline V gene has CDR1 LGHNA and CDR2 YNFKEQ. Unmatched junction bases numbered 9, after V lost 3 bases and J lost 4 bases. There are 15 residues in the CDR3. The CDR3 DNA follows: TGTGCCAGCAGCCACCTGTCGGGTAGCGGGTACGAGCAGTACTTC. This codes for CASSHLSGSGYEQYF.

V gene TRBV29-1 combines with J gene TRBJ1-1; D might be TRBD1 (6 bases). V was clipped by 3 bases and J by 5 bases, with 16 bases between them. The CDR3 runs 14 residues. CDR1 and CDR2 from the germline V gene are SQVTM and ANQGSEA. CDR3: CSVDYGRGRTEAFF. CDR3 nucleotides: TGCAGCGTTGATTATGGGAGGGGGAGGACTGAAGCTTTCTTT.

The table lists this clone with a count of one. The junction shows a germline mismatch at one end, possibly a read error. The rearrangement links TRBV7-7 to TRBJ2-5; 14 bases are a match to TRBD2. Germline V gene data show CDR1 as SSHAT and CDR2 as FNYEAQ (reference sequence). This CDR3 comprises 16 residues. The CDR3 sequence is CASSSSGLAGAETQYF. The DNA for the CDR3 is TGTGCTAGCAGCTCTTCGGGACTAGCGGGGGCAGAGACCCAGTACTTC.

The V gene is TRBV5-6, the J gene TRBJ2-5; unclear D gene. Between the trimmed V and J ends, which lost 6 bases and 5 bases, there was a span of 20 bases. The CDR3 runs 15 residues. The V gene's germline CDR1 is SGHDT and CDR2 YYEEEE. The DNA for the CDR3 is TGTGCCAGCAAAGCCCAGGCTTTAGGCTTGGAGACCCAGTACTTC. Amino acid sequence: CASKAQALGLETQYF.

The V gene is TRBV6-1, the J gene TRBJ2-3; D might be TRBD1 (5 bases). This CDR3 spans 16 amino acids. CDR1 is MNHNS and CDR2 is SASEGT in the germline V gene. V was pared by 3 bases and J by 1 base, with 14 bases between. The CDR3 sequence is CASSEGSGMGTDTQYF. The CDR3 DNA reads TGTGCCAGCAGTGAGGGGTCAGGGATGGGCACAGATACGCAGTATTTT.

The CDR3 region has the DNA TGCGCCAGCAGCCAAGATCGTCCGGCGGAAGCTAACTATGGCTACACCTTC. Protein sequence: CASSQDRPAEANYGYTF. The chain has TRBV4-1 and TRBJ1-2, with no clear D. V was pared by 0 bases and J by 0 bases, with 14 bases between. CDR1 is MGHRA, CDR2 YSYEKL, per germline. This CDR3 contains 17 residues.

The genes are TRBV5-6 and TRBJ2-7, with 13 bases lining up with TRBD2. The germline V gene has CDR1 SGHDT and CDR2 YYEEEE. The CDR3 spans 18 residues. V lost 0 bases to trimming and J lost 3 bases; unmatched junction nucleotides: 9. The CDR3 here is CASSLGGGLAGAYYEQYF. DNA for the CDR3: TGTGCCAGCAGCTTGGGTGGAGGACTAGCGGGAGCCTACTACGAGCAGTACTTC.

This chain uses TRBV14 with TRBJ1-6; D remains unclear. Germline-derived CDR1 and CDR2 are SGHDN and FVKESK. The CDR3 runs 12 residues. With 5 bases removed from V and 9 bases from J, the gap between germline ends came to 8 bases. CDR3 sequence (DNA): TGTGCCAGCAGCTCTTCGCGTTCACCCCTCCACTTT. It encodes CASSSSRSPLHF.